This is a list of T cell receptor beta chains from one sample in a study of shared clonotypes between healthy human individuals. Sequenced by immunoSEQ multiplex PCR; TCRdb stores in-frame clones only, minus some. The sample yields fewer than 1.6 million clones, less than 99% seen once. Sequenced material: naive CD4+ T cells sorted from blood. Receptor source: a man aged 25 to 40 in good health. The CDR3 runs from the conserved cysteine through the conserved F or W. Only part of the rows carry a size: once, few, many, or a class if the clone is expanded.

CDR3 protein: CASSRNDRGRGTGELFF; clone size: .; V gene: TRBV19; J gene: TRBJ2-2
CDR3 protein: CAWKQATVEQYF; clone size: .; V gene: TRBV30; J gene: TRBJ2-7
CDR3 protein: CAWSQGLGTEAFF; clone size: once; V gene: TRBV30; J gene: TRBJ1-1
CDR3 protein: CASSADRGTEAFF; clone size: .; V gene: TRBV2; J gene: TRBJ1-1
CDR3 protein: CSVRDFPRYEQYF; clone size: .; V gene: TRBV29-1; J gene: TRBJ2-7
CDR3 protein: CASSSASTQETQYF; clone size: .; V gene: TRBV5-1; J gene: TRBJ2-5
CDR3 protein: CASSQGVEKLFF; clone size: .; V gene: TRBV4-3; J gene: TRBJ1-4
CDR3 protein: CSARYYPKRPGTANYGYTF; clone size: .; V gene: TRBV29-1; J gene: TRBJ1-2
CDR3 protein: CATSRGDRVGQPQHF; clone size: .; V gene: TRBV15; J gene: TRBJ1-5
CDR3 protein: CASSLQHYEQYF; clone size: .; V gene: TRBV7-2; J gene: TRBJ2-7
CDR3 protein: CASSGSTYNEQFF; clone size: .; V gene: TRBV9; J gene: TRBJ2-1
CDR3 protein: CATSRDKLWTTYEQYF; clone size: .; V gene: TRBV15; J gene: TRBJ2-7
CDR3 protein: CASSLMRGHETQYF; clone size: .; V gene: TRBV7-2; J gene: TRBJ2-5
CDR3 protein: CASSRRSGWDTEAFF; clone size: .; V gene: TRBV28; J gene: TRBJ1-1
CDR3 protein: CASSESWWANVLTF; clone size: .; V gene: TRBV6-1; J gene: TRBJ2-6
CDR3 protein: CASSYRDSSSYEQYF; clone size: .; V gene: TRBV7-8; J gene: TRBJ2-7
CDR3 protein: CASSENRGLGEKLFF; clone size: once; V gene: TRBV25-1; J gene: TRBJ1-4
CDR3 protein: CASSPRDSYYGYTF; clone size: .; V gene: TRBV11-2; J gene: TRBJ1-2
CDR3 protein: CSVEGGPGVQDTQYF; clone size: .; V gene: TRBV29-1; J gene: TRBJ2-3
CDR3 protein: CASKRTGDNYGYTF; clone size: .; V gene: TRBV19; J gene: TRBJ1-2
CDR3 protein: CASALDGGNSDTQYF; clone size: .; V gene: TRBV5-6; J gene: TRBJ2-3
CDR3 protein: CATLKPSGNTIYF; clone size: .; V gene: TRBV6-1; J gene: TRBJ1-3
CDR3 protein: CASRPGKAGSQPQHF; clone size: .; V gene: TRBV6-5; J gene: TRBJ1-5
CDR3 protein: CASSLAGTNTGELFF; clone size: .; V gene: TRBV28; J gene: TRBJ2-2
CDR3 protein: CASSFGAGQAIQYF; clone size: .; V gene: TRBV27; J gene: TRBJ2-4
CDR3 protein: CASSVPCGGHSIAKNIQYF; clone size: .; V gene: TRBV5-7; J gene: TRBJ2-4
CDR3 protein: CASSPSGLAKNIQYF; clone size: .; V gene: TRBV7-9; J gene: TRBJ2-4
CDR3 protein: CASSPVRGRKVTDTQYF; clone size: .; V gene: TRBV11-2; J gene: TRBJ2-3
CDR3 protein: CASSLDRVSYEQYF; clone size: .; V gene: TRBV6-5; J gene: TRBJ2-7
CDR3 protein: CASSLGQGVFQTYEQYF; clone size: .; V gene: TRBV28; J gene: TRBJ2-7
CDR3 protein: CASSSGQGNTGELFF; clone size: .; V gene: TRBV11-2; J gene: TRBJ2-2
CDR3 protein: CASNRVGQPQHF; clone size: .; V gene: TRBV7-9; J gene: TRBJ1-5
CDR3 protein: CASSQQGALDTEAFF; clone size: .; V gene: TRBV4-1; J gene: TRBJ1-1
CDR3 protein: CASSFAPTKDEQYF; clone size: .; V gene: TRBV5-1; J gene: TRBJ2-7
CDR3 protein: CASSQGPGQVIRGYTF; clone size: .; V gene: TRBV4-1; J gene: TRBJ1-2
CDR3 protein: CASSKDQGGTDTQYF; clone size: .; V gene: TRBV5-4; J gene: TRBJ2-3
CDR3 protein: CASSVGLGVRPNTEAFF; clone size: .; V gene: TRBV5-1; J gene: TRBJ1-1
CDR3 protein: CAISEHSGNTIYF; clone size: .; V gene: TRBV10-3; J gene: TRBJ1-3
CDR3 protein: CASSLAYGDRASYEQYF; clone size: .; V gene: TRBV5-1; J gene: TRBJ2-7
CDR3 protein: CASSLMGQPQHF; clone size: .; V gene: TRBV2; J gene: TRBJ1-5
CDR3 protein: CASSRQVTDEQFF; clone size: .; V gene: TRBV5-1; J gene: TRBJ2-1
CDR3 protein: CASSPSLRPGELFF; clone size: .; V gene: TRBV19; J gene: TRBJ2-2
CDR3 protein: CASSLFGAEKLFF; clone size: once; V gene: TRBV5-4; J gene: TRBJ1-4
CDR3 protein: CASSLGTSGRGAGELFF; clone size: .; V gene: TRBV5-4; J gene: TRBJ2-2
CDR3 protein: CASKTVRGGRTGELFF; clone size: .; V gene: TRBV28; J gene: TRBJ2-2
CDR3 protein: CAWSSSPATYEQYF; clone size: once; V gene: TRBV30; J gene: TRBJ2-7
CDR3 protein: CASSFGSQGAYLEKLFF; clone size: .; V gene: TRBV5-1; J gene: TRBJ1-4
CDR3 protein: CSVGPGVGEQYF; clone size: .; V gene: TRBV29-1; J gene: TRBJ2-7
CDR3 protein: CASSLNLNNPPETQYF; clone size: .; V gene: TRBV5-1; J gene: TRBJ2-5
CDR3 protein: CASSLFRVQETQYF; clone size: .; V gene: TRBV5-8; J gene: TRBJ2-5
CDR3 protein: CASSPYWRTDTQYF; clone size: .; V gene: TRBV27; J gene: TRBJ2-3
CDR3 protein: CASSFDRVSYEQYF; clone size: .; V gene: TRBV7-6; J gene: TRBJ2-7
CDR3 protein: CASSESPMGQLFHNEQFF; clone size: .; V gene: TRBV10-2; J gene: TRBJ2-1
CDR3 protein: CASSTWDSQETQYF; clone size: .; V gene: TRBV7-9; J gene: TRBJ2-5
CDR3 protein: CASKPSGPYEQYF; clone size: .; V gene: TRBV28; J gene: TRBJ2-7